Here is one TCR beta chain with its context. Its antigen is undetermined. The data are from a study of T cell responses to AZD1222 COVID-19 vaccine. Notes on the study in general: Donors were chiefly white British, with a greater number of females, and clonal diversity was perhaps underestimated. Rises in breadth and depth of Spike-specific TCRs came after two AZD1222 doses. Close to half of all spike-specific TCRs reportedly target regions of the variants that are unmutated.

TCRdb keeps only in-frame clones here, not all; method: immunoSEQ multiplex PCR. The profile shows 150,000 to 200,000 clones, 88% of them singletons. This CDR3 region has 16 residues. With V trimmed by 5 bases and J by 1 base, 11 bases remained unmatched. Germline V gene sequence: CDR1 SGHRS, CDR2 YFSETQ. This receptor was identified in an adult who received the AZD1222 COVID-19 vaccine. The sample here was peripheral blood, taken 28 days after the second AZD1222 dose. The rearrangement uses TRBV5-1 and TRBJ2-5, with TRBD2 matching over 7 bases. CDR3 amino acids: CASSSGTTPPQETQYF. CDR3 coding DNA: TGCGCCAGCAGTTCCGGGACTACTCCGCCCCAAGAGACCCAGTACTTC.